The clone carrying this T cell receptor beta chain was observed many times. What it recognizes is unknown. The sample belongs to a study of T cell repertoires in cytomegalovirus infection. Study-level points and caveats: CMV-specific TCR beta clonotypes restricted by HLA-C were the ones dominating the ex vivo response. Pooled public TCR beta family frequency picked out CMV carriers with the relevant HLA.

TCRdb itself ran the reads through MiXCR, one entry per CDR3 protein. The table lists a few hundred thousand distinct CDR3 sequences, 15% to 20% of them singletons, with 12% in the top ten. Losses at the gene ends were 5 bases for V and 5 bases for J; bases not matched to a gene: 13. Germline V lookup: CDR1 MNHEY, CDR2 SMNVEV (reference sequence). The length of the CDR3 is 16 residues. V is TRBV27 and J is TRBJ2-7; 9 bases are a match to TRBD1. The TCR comes from a human donor in good health (CMV status not recorded). Some clones in this sample may be carry-over from other donors' samples. The specimen was PBMCs. CDR3 residues: CASSMVGTGNMDEQYF. CDR3 in DNA: TGTGCCAGCAGTATGGTAGGGACAGGGAATATGGACGAGCAGTACTTC.